Detailed here is one T cell receptor (beta chain). The antigen remains unidentified. This sample is part of a study of cytomegalovirus exposure and HLA in healthy donors. The study's findings and limits: There were some public TCRs occurring in many donors, but most TCR sequences were rare.

Primers included in the PCR were 60 Vbeta and 13 Jbeta primers. Sequencing was performed with immunoSEQ multiplex PCR; in TCRdb, only in-frame clones are kept and a portion is missing. Of 150,000 to 200,000 clones detected, roughly 70% appear once; the ten largest clones hold approximately 7.1%. The sequence was obtained from a middle-aged man in good health and CMV-seropositive. Sequenced: PBMCs.

CDR3: CASSLDPGNNSPLHF. The CDR3 nucleotides read TGTGCCAGCAGCTTGGATCCGGGTAATAATTCACCCCTCCACTTT. This chain connects TRBV5-4 to TRBJ1-6; the D is unclear. Germline V gene sequence: CDR1 SGHNT, CDR2 YYREEE (reference sequence). V lost 0 bases and J 5 bases, leaving 9 bases between the germline ends. The CDR3 spans 15 residues.